Listed here are 28 T cell receptor beta chains from one sample, sequenced in a study of regulatory T cells in long-lasting Graves disease. The sample's time point: persistent/refractory GD, antithyroid drugs over 5 years with positive TRAb. Isolated PBMC RNA provided the starting material for the TCR library. Construction of the TCR beta libraries employed iRepertoire HTBI primers in conjunction with Arm-PCR of CDR3 regions. TCRdb passed the multiplex PCR reads through MiXCR, listing each CDR3 protein once. The table lists 700,000 or so distinct CDR3 sequences, 30% of them singletons. The source material was peripheral blood mononuclear cells (PBMCs), sampled when the disease was refractory, from a patient treated with antithyroid drugs. The receptor source for this set is a female donor with Graves disease.

In this sample, this clonotype turned up a few times. The rearrangement links TRBV2 to TRBJ1-5; D unclear. Trimming cost V 1 base and J 2 bases, with 12 bases left between them. This CDR3 has 16 residues. Germline values: CDR1 SNHLY, CDR2 FYNNEI. As DNA, the CDR3 is TGTGCCAGCAGTGAAGGCCCCCCTGGCGGCAATCAGCCCCAGCATTTT. It codes for CASSEGPPGGNQPQHF.

This clonotype occurred many times. The chain joins TRBV11-1 to TRBJ2-5, with 8 bases identical to TRBD1. CDR3 size: 13 residues. CDR1 SGHAT and CDR2 FQDESV come from the germline V gene (reference sequence). The junction had 4 bases not matched to a gene; V was cut back by 6 bases and J by 4 bases. Written as DNA, the CDR3 is TGTGCCAGCAGTTCACAGGGGGGAGAGACCCAGTACTTC. Protein: CASSSQGGETQYF. Full variable domain (missing parts from reference TRBV11-1 and TRBJ2-5): EAEVAQSPRYKITEKSQAVAFWCDPISGHATLYWYRQILGQGPELLVQFQDESVVDDSQLPKDRFSAERLKGVDSTLKIQPAELGDSAMYLCASSSQGGETQYFGPGTRLLVL.

The gene calls are TRBV30 and TRBJ2-7; 8 bases align to TRBD1. Germline lookup yields CDR1 GTSNPN and CDR2 SVGIG (reference sequence). Losses at the gene ends were 0 bases for V and 4 bases for J; bases not matched to a gene: 8. The CDR3 has 15 amino acids. The CDR3 bases are TGTGCCTGGAGTGTACAAGGGACAGGACGTTACGAGCAGTACTTC. This encodes CAWSVQGTGRYEQYF.

V usage is TRBV5-1 and J usage is TRBJ1-2; the D gene is possibly TRBD1 (5 bases). The germline V gene has CDR1 SGHRS and CDR2 YFSETQ. V gave up 6 bases and J gave up 4 bases, with 25 bases separating them. This CDR3 has 17 residues. The DNA for the CDR3 is TGCGCCAGCACCCCGCCCCCGACAGCCCAGGTCTTCTATGGCTACACCTTC. This gives the protein CASTPPPTAQVFYGYTF.

The genes are TRBV18 and TRBJ2-2; TRBD2 might be the D (5 bases). The V end lost 0 bases, the J end lost 0 bases, and 14 bases lay between the germline ends. The length of the CDR3 is 18 residues. Germline values: CDR1 KGHSH, CDR2 LQKENI. CDR3 DNA: TGTGCCAGCTCACCACCGTCGGGGTTAGGGACGAACACCGGGGAGCTGTTTTTT. As protein: CASSPPSGLGTNTGELFF.

This clonotype was observed a few times. The rearrangement joins TRBV20-1 to TRBJ1-1, with D possibly being TRBD1 (5 bases). This CDR3 region has 15 residues. Germline V CDR1 and CDR2: DFQATT, SNEGSKA (reference sequence). Trimming left V 4 bases short and J 5 bases short, with 20 bases between. The CDR3 DNA follows: TGCAGTGCTATACCCCCCTCAGGGATTATAACTGAAGCTTTCTTT. This codes for CSAIPPSGIITEAFF.

This rearrangement joins TRBV14 to TRBJ2-5, with 14 bases that match TRBD2. Trimming took 4 bases from V and 2 from J; bases not matched to a gene: 9. Germline lookup yields CDR1 SGHDN and CDR2 FVKESK. The CDR3 contains 18 residues. The CDR3 sequence: CASSLGLAGVGLQETQYF. The CDR3 bases are TGTGCCAGCAGCCTGGGACTAGCGGGAGTTGGTTTACAAGAGACCCAGTACTTC.

This clonotype was seen only a few times. V gene TRBV10-1 combines with J gene TRBJ2-7, with D possibly being TRBD2 (6 bases). CDR1 is WNHNN and CDR2 is SYGVQD in the germline V gene (reference sequence). V was cut by 3 bases and J by 1 base, with 10 bases left in between. The CDR3 has 14 residues. The CDR3 bases are TGCGCCAGCAGTGATACGGGGGTATCCTACGAGCAGTACTTC. Residues: CASSDTGVSYEQYF.

This chain links TRBV6-2 or TRBV6-3 with TRBJ2-1; 13 positions match TRBD2. The CDR3 spans 18 residues. The ends lost 9 bases at V and 9 bases at J; junction bases unmatched: 20. Per the germline V gene, CDR1 is MNHEY and CDR2 is SVGEGT. CDR3 sequence (DNA): TGTGCCAGTCAAAGCCGATCCCGAGAACTAGCGGGAGGGGCTGAGCAGTTCTTC. This translates into CASQSRSRELAGGAEQFF.

The chain joins TRBV5-1 to TRBJ1-1; TRBD1 aligns across 7 bases. The CDR3 is made up of 17 amino acids. CDR1 is SGHRS and CDR2 is YFSETQ in the germline V gene. Germline trimming cut 4 bases from V and 1 base from J; bases unmatched to any gene: 13. CDR3: CASSAGQNPYRNTEAFF. DNA for the CDR3: TGCGCCAGCAGCGCGGGACAGAATCCTTATAGGAACACTGAAGCTTTCTTT.

The chain recombines TRBV30 with TRBJ1-5, with 9 positions matching TRBD1. The germline CDR1 and CDR2 sequences are GTSNPN and SVGIG (reference sequence). This CDR3 has 13 amino acids. V was clipped by 8 bases and J by 5 bases; unmatched bases: 7. CDR3 sequence (DNA): TGTGCCGGGGGTGGGGACAGGGATCAGCCCCAGCATTTT. Its protein product is CAGGGDRDQPQHF.

This clonotype appeared a few times. The V and J genes are TRBV7-6 and TRBJ2-7; 12 bases align to TRBD2. V lost 7 bases, J lost 1 base, and 8 bases stayed unmatched. The germline CDR1 and CDR2 sequences are SGHVS and FNYEAQ. This CDR3 spans 16 amino acids. The CDR3 here is CASTPWTSGASYEQYF. CDR3 in DNA: TGTGCCAGCACCCCATGGACTAGCGGGGCTTCCTACGAGCAGTACTTC.

The chain employs TRBV7-3 and TRBJ2-6, with TRBD1 matching 7 bases. The germline CDR1 and CDR2 sequences are SGHTA and FQGTGA. The CDR3 is 13 residues long. The junction had 7 bases not matched to a gene; V was cut back by 5 bases and J by 12 bases. The CDR3 region is CASSPGQPPVLTF. The CDR3 DNA is TGTGCCAGCAGCCCGGGACAGCCTCCCGTCCTGACTTTC.

V and J are TRBV20-1 and TRBJ2-7; D is perhaps TRBD1 (5 bases). Per germline, CDR1 DFQATT and CDR2 SNEGSKA (reference sequence). Deletions cut 3 bases from V and 3 bases from J, with 15 bases between. The CDR3 extends over 14 amino acids. The CDR3 DNA follows: TGCAGTGCTAGTGGGGCTCGTCGGAGCTACGAGCAGTACTTC. Translation gives CSASGARRSYEQYF.

The CDR3 DNA reads TGTGCCAGCAGTTACTCGTACAGACAAGAGACCCAGTACTTC. This codes for CASSYSYRQETQYF. V usage is TRBV6-2 or TRBV6-3 and J usage is TRBJ2-5; D gene ambiguous. Deletions cut 0 bases from V and 2 bases from J, with 7 bases between. Germline CDR1 reads MNHEY; CDR2 reads SVGEGT. The CDR3 extends over 14 amino acids.

The V and J genes are TRBV5-1 and TRBJ2-5, with 9 bases identical to TRBD2. The CDR3 is 16 residues long. CDR1 SGHRS and CDR2 YFSETQ come from the germline V gene. The V gene end was trimmed by 5 bases and the J gene end by 7 bases; junction bases not matched to a gene: 15. CDR3 sequence reads: CASRGGLAPPLTTQYF. The DNA for the CDR3 is TGCGCCAGCAGGGGGGGACTAGCACCCCCTTTAACGACCCAGTACTTC.

CDR3 sequence: CASSFSPGSTEAFF. The CDR3 DNA reads TGTGCCAGCAGCTTCTCGCCGGGAAGCACTGAAGCTTTCTTT. The rearrangement uses TRBV5-6 and TRBJ1-1; D not resolved. V was cut by 2 bases and J by 4 bases, with 12 bases left in between. The CDR3 contains 14 residues. Per germline, CDR1 SGHDT and CDR2 YYEEEE.

CDR3 sequence reads: CASSSAWGYTF. CDR3 DNA sequence: TGTGCCAGCAGCAGTGCATGGGGCTACACCTTC. V is TRBV5-5 and J is TRBJ1-2; D unclear. The CDR3 runs to 11 residues. Germline V gene lookup returns CDR1 SGHKS and CDR2 YYEKEE (reference sequence). Between the trimmed V and J ends, which lost 4 bases and 8 bases, there was a span of 9 bases.

This clonotype was seen ten or more times. This chain links TRBV6-1 with TRBJ2-1; D is perhaps TRBD2 (5 bases). With 6 bases removed from V and 0 bases from J, the gap between germline ends came to 9 bases. Germline values: CDR1 MNHNS, CDR2 SASEGT. This CDR3 spans 14 amino acids. The CDR3 loop is CASRSGSSYNEQFF. In DNA form, the CDR3 reads TGTGCCAGCAGGTCGGGGAGCTCCTACAATGAGCAGTTCTTC.

The sample holds a few counts of this clonotype. This rearrangement joins TRBV10-1 to TRBJ1-4, with D perhaps matching TRBD1 (6 bases). CDR1 and CDR2 from the germline V gene are WNHNN and SYGVQD (reference sequence). The CDR3 has 13 residues. Trimming stripped 0 bases from V and 14 bases from J, with 13 bases between. The CDR3, as DNA: TGCGCCAGCAGTGAGTCGAAGGGGGGACGGCTGTTTTTT. Its translation is CASSESKGGRLFF.

This clonotype was detected only a few times. The chain combines TRBV7-3 with TRBJ2-6; unclear D gene. The V and J ends lost 1 base and 0 bases respectively, with 7 bases between them. This CDR3 has 16 amino acids. Per germline, CDR1 SGHTA and CDR2 FQGTGA. In nucleotides, the CDR3 is TGTGCCAGCAGCTTAAACTGGGGCTCTGGGGCCAACGTCCTGACTTTC. Encoded protein: CASSLNWGSGANVLTF.

On this clonotype: A read error may account for a junction end that differs from germline. V usage is TRBV6-4 and J usage is TRBJ2-7; TRBD1 agrees at 11 bases. Germline V gene lookup returns CDR1 MRHNA and CDR2 SNTAGT. The CDR3 spans 17 residues. CDR3 DNA: TGTGCCAGCAGTTACTCGGAGGACAGGGGGCTTCCCTACGAGCAGTACTTC. It specifies CASSYSEDRGLPYEQYF.

In this sample, this clonotype turned up many times. The V and J genes are TRBV28 and TRBJ2-6; 14 positions match TRBD2. CDR1 MDHEN and CDR2 SYDVKM come from the germline V gene. The V gene end was trimmed by 3 bases and the J gene end by 1 base; junction bases not matched to a gene: 2. The CDR3 consists of 18 residues. In DNA form, the CDR3 reads TGTGCCAGCAGTTTTTGGACTAGCGGGAGGTCTGGGGCCAACGTCCTGACTTTC. Encoded protein: CASSFWTSGRSGANVLTF.

The CDR3 coding sequence is TGTGCCAGCATCACGGACAGGGGACCAGATACGCAGTATTTT. It translates to CASITDRGPDTQYF. This sequence joins TRBV2 and TRBJ2-3, with TRBD1 matching over 9 bases. This CDR3 has 14 residues. CDR1 SNHLY and CDR2 FYNNEI come from the germline V gene. With 7 bases clipped from V and 4 bases from J, the junction kept 6 bases outside the gene matches.

This clonotype was found a few times. One end of the junction varies from germline; a read error may be responsible. Here the CDR3 DNA reads TGTGCCAGCAGCCTTGGTCGCGAACAGCCCCAGCATTTT. It codes for CASSLGREQPQHF. This sequence joins TRBV5-1 and TRBJ1-5; the D is unclear. CDR3 length: 13 residues. Germline V gene data show CDR1 as SGHRS and CDR2 as YFSETQ.

The gene calls are TRBV18 and TRBJ1-1, with D unclear. CDR1 and CDR2 (germline): KGHSH, LQKENI. Trimming stripped 0 bases from V and 4 bases from J, with 6 bases between. The CDR3 runs to 13 residues. DNA for the CDR3: TGTGCCAGCTCACCACCTGAAGGCACTGAAGCTTTCTTT. Translated: CASSPPEGTEAFF.

In its sample, this clonotype was seen many times. Germline and junction disagree at one end, which may indicate a read error. The chain couples TRBV5-1 to TRBJ2-7, with D hard to call. The CDR3 is made up of 12 amino acids. CDR1 is SGHRS and CDR2 is YFSETQ in the germline V gene. CDR3 loop: CASSPDGYEQYF. CDR3 nucleotide sequence: TGTGCCAGCAGTCCGGACGGTTACGAGCAGTACTTC.

This clonotype appeared a single time. The V call is TRBV7-6, the J call TRBJ1-2, with no clear D. The CDR3 totals 14 residues. Germline V gives CDR1 SGHVS, CDR2 FNYEAQ. V was trimmed by 3 bases and J by 2 bases, leaving 10 bases between them. This CDR3 is CASSLNPINYGYTF. The CDR3 DNA is TGTGCCAGCAGCTTGAACCCCATAAACTATGGCTACACCTTC.